The 4 T cell receptor beta chains presented below share a single source sample, sequenced in a study of T-cell reconstitution after alpha-beta-depleted transplantation in children. The TCRbeta library incorporated unique molecular identifiers. Using its own MiXCR run on the PCR reads, TCRdb lists one record per CDR3 protein. The sample gives roughly 200,000 distinct CDR3 sequences, around 10% of which show up once; about 6.2% is in the top ten. Here the sequenced sample was PBMCs from the stem cell graft donor, taken from the stem cell graft. All receptors derive from a human donor who donated a stem cell graft to a child with acute lymphoblastic leukemia.

This rearrangement joins TRBV24-1 to TRBJ2-1; 9 bases align to TRBD2. The CDR3 contains 15 residues. Germline loops: CDR1 KGHDR, CDR2 SFDVKD. V lost 5 bases, J lost 1 base, and 2 bases stayed unmatched. CDR3 in DNA: TGTGCCACCAGTGGGGGACTAGCATCCTACAATGAGCAGTTCTTC. Amino acids: CATSGGLASYNEQFF.

The sample holds a few counts of this clonotype. V and J are TRBV6-4 and TRBJ1-2; D gene ambiguous. The CDR3 length is 16 residues. V was pared by 0 bases and J by 7 bases, with 18 bases between. Germline V gives CDR1 MRHNA, CDR2 SNTAGT. The CDR3, as DNA: TGTGCCAGCAGTGACTCACCCTGGGGAGGCTCAGGTGGCTACACCTTC. Translation gives CASSDSPWGGSGGYTF.

This clonotype has a handful of counts. The chain has TRBV27 and TRBJ2-7, with 12 bases lining up with TRBD2. The V gene's germline CDR1 is MNHEY and CDR2 SMNVEV (reference sequence). This CDR3 is built from 22 residues. The V and J ends lost 3 bases and 3 bases, in that order; junction bases with no gene match: 24. The CDR3 reads CASSFSGSQVPIGLAGNYEQYF. DNA of the CDR3: TGTGCCAGCAGTTTTTCTGGCAGCCAGGTCCCTATAGGACTAGCGGGGAACTACGAGCAGTACTTC.

This clonotype was seen ten or more times. The chain couples TRBV7-9 to TRBJ2-3; D gene unclear. The V end lost 2 bases, the J end lost 2 bases, and 14 bases lay between the germline ends. This CDR3 has 16 residues. Germline CDR1 and CDR2: SEHNR and FQNEAQ (reference sequence). CDR3 region: CASSLSSDVPTDTQYF. The CDR3 nucleotides are TGTGCCAGCAGCTTATCCTCTGACGTTCCCACAGATACGCAGTATTTT.